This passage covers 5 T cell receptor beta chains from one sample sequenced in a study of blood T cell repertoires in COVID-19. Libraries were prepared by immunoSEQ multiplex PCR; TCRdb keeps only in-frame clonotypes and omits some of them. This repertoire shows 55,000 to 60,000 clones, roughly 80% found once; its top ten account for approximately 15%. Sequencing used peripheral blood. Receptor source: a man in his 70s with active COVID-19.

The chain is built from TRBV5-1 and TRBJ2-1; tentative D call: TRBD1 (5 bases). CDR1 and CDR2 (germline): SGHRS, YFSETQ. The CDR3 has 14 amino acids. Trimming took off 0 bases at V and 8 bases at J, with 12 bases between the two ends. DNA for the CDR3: TGCGCCAGCAGCTTGGCGGCAGGGATGGATGAGCAGTTCTTC. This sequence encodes CASSLAAGMDEQFF.

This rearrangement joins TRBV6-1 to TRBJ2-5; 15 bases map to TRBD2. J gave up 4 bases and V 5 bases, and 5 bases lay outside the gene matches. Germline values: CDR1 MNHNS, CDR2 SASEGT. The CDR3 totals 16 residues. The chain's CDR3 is CASSQGLAGGPETQYF. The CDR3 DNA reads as TGTGCCAGCAGTCAAGGACTAGCGGGAGGGCCAGAGACCCAGTACTTC.

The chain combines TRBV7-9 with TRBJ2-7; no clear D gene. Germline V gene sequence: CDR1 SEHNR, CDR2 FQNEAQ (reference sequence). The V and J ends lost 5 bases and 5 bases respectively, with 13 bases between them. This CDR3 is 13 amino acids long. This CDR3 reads CASSAFPSNEQYF. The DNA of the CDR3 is TGTGCCAGCAGCGCCTTCCCGAGTAACGAGCAGTACTTC. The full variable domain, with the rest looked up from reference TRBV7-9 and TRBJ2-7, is DTGVSQNPRHKITKRGQNVTFRCDPISEHNRLYWYRQTLGQGPEFLTYFQNEAQLEKSRLLSDRFSAERPKGSFSTLEIQRTEQGDSAMYLCASSAFPSNEQYFGPGTRLTVT.

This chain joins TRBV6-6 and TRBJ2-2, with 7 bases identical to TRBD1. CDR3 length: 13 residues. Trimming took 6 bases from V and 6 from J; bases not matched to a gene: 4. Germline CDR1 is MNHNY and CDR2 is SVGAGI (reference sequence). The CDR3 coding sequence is TGTGCCAGCAGAACAGGGGACCCCGGGGAGCTGTTTTTT. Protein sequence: CASRTGDPGELFF.

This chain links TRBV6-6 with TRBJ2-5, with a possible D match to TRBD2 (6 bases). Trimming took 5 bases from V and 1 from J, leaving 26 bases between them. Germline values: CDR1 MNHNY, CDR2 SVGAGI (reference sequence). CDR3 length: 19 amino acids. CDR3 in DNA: TGTGCCAGCAGTCCCCAGCCAAAGAGTGGGAGGTTCCTCCAAGAGACCCAGTACTTC. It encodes CASSPQPKSGRFLQETQYF.